Listed below are T cell receptor beta chains from one sample, sequenced in a study of blood T cells in healthy people across ages. TCRdb re-called the 5' RACE reads through MiXCR, storing one row per CDR3 protein. The sample holds 600,000 to 650,000 distinct CDR3 sequences, 58% seen once. Sequenced input: blood. The receptors shown here come from a man aged 60-69 years in good health. Each CDR3 is given with its conserved first and last residue. Each record gives: J gene, V gene, CDR3 protein.

j_gene: TRBJ2-7
v_gene: TRBV9
CDR3aa: CASSVARFAHSYEQYF

j_gene: TRBJ1-3
v_gene: TRBV5-1
CDR3aa: CASSIQQGSGNTIYF

j_gene: TRBJ2-1
v_gene: TRBV9
CDR3aa: CASSVYTSGSTPNEQFF

j_gene: TRBJ1-6
v_gene: TRBV27
CDR3aa: CASRSPTGGNSPLHF

j_gene: TRBJ2-6
v_gene: TRBV2
CDR3aa: CASSEPRSAGARSGANVLTF

j_gene: TRBJ2-2
v_gene: TRBV5-1
CDR3aa: CASSLETAGTGELFF

j_gene: TRBJ1-5
v_gene: TRBV9
CDR3aa: CASSVEAGYQPQHF

j_gene: TRBJ2-4
v_gene: TRBV6-2/TRBV6-3
CDR3aa: CASSYSGGAYIQYF

j_gene: TRBJ2-5
v_gene: TRBV20-1
CDR3aa: CSALGGGPLGKTQYF

j_gene: TRBJ2-3
v_gene: TRBV4-2
CDR3aa: CASSQDKQHTDTQYF

j_gene: TRBJ1-1
v_gene: TRBV5-1
CDR3aa: CASTLTGGGNTEAFF

j_gene: TRBJ2-7
v_gene: TRBV5-1
CDR3aa: CASSPEDRVGYEQYF

j_gene: TRBJ2-2
v_gene: TRBV20-1
CDR3aa: CSARDRASGGAGTGELFF

j_gene: TRBJ2-3
v_gene: TRBV29-1
CDR3aa: CSVGGPTSGSTDTQYF

j_gene: TRBJ2-1
v_gene: TRBV29-1
CDR3aa: CSVDVWNSYNEQFF